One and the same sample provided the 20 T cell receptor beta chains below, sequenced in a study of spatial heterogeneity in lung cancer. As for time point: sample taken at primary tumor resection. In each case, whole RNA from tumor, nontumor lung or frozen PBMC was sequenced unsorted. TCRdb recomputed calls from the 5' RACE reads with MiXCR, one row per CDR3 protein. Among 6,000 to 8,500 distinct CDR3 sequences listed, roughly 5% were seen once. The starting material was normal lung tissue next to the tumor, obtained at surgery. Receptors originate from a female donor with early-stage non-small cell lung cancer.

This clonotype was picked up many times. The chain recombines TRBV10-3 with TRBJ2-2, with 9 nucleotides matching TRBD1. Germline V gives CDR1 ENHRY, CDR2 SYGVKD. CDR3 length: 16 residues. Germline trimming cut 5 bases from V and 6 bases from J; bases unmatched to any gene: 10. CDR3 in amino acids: CAISPNPGQGSGELFF. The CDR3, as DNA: TGTGCCATCAGTCCCAATCCGGGACAGGGCTCCGGGGAGCTGTTTTTT.

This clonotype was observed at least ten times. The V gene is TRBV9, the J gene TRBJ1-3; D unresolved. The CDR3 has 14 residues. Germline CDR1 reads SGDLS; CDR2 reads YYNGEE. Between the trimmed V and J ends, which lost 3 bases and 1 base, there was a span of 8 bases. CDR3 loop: CASSDTVSGNTIYF. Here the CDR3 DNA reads TGTGCCAGCAGCGATACAGTATCTGGAAACACCATATATTTT.

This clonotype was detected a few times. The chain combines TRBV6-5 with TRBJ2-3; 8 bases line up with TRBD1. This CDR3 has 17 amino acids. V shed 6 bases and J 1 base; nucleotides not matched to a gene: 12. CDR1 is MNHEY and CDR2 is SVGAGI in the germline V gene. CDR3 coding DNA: TGTGCCAGCAGGCCGCCCGGACAGGGTCTTGGCACAGATACGCAGTATTTT. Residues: CASRPPGQGLGTDTQYF.

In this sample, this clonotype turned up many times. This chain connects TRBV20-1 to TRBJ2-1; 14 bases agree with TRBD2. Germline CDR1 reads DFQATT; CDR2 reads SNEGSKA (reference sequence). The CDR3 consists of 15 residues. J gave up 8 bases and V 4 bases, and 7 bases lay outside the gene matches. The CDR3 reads CSATRTSGRIDEQFF. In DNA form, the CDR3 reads TGCAGTGCTACGCGGACTAGCGGGAGGATCGATGAGCAGTTCTTC.

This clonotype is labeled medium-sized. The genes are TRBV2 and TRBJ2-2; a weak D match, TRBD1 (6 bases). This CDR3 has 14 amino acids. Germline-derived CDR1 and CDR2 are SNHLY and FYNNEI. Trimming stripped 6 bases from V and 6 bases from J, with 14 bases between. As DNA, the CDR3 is TGTGCCAGCAGACGGACAGCGTTGGCCGGGGAGCTGTTTTTT. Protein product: CASRRTALAGELFF.

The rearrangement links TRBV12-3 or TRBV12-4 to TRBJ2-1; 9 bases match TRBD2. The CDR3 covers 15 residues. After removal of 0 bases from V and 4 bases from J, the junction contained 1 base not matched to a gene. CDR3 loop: CASSLASGRYNEQFF. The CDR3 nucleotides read TGTGCCAGCAGTTTAGCTAGCGGGAGATACAATGAGCAGTTCTTC.

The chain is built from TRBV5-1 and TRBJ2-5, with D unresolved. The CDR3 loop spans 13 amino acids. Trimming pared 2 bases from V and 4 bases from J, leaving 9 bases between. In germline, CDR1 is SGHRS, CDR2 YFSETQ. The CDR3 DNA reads TGCGCCAGCAGCTTTGCAGGTCCAGAGACCCAGTACTTC. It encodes CASSFAGPETQYF.

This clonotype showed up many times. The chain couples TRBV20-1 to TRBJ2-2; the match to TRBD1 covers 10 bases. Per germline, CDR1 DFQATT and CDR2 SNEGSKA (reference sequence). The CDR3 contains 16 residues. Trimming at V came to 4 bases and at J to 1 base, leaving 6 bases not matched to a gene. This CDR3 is CSATGTGEGNTGELFF. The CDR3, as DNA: TGCAGTGCTACTGGGACAGGGGAAGGGAACACCGGGGAGCTGTTTTTT.

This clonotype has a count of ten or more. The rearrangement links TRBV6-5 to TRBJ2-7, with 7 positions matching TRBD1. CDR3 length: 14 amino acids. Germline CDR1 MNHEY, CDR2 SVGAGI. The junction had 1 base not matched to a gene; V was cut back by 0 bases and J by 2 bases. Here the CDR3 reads CASSYSGQTYEQYF. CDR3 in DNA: TGTGCCAGCAGTTACTCGGGACAGACCTACGAGCAGTACTTC.

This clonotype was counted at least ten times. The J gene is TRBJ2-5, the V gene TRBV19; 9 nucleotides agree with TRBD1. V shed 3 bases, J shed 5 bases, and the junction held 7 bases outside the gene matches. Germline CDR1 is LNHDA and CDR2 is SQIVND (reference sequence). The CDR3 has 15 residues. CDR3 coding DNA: TGTGCCAGTAGTATCACCGGGACAGGGCGGGAGACCCAGTACTTC. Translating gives CASSITGTGRETQYF.

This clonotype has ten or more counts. The CDR3 DNA is TGTGCCAGCAGCCCGGACGGGTACTCCTACGAGCAGTACTTC. Translated, it gives CASSPDGYSYEQYF. The V gene is TRBV5-6, the J gene TRBJ2-7; D not resolved. Deletions cut 4 bases from V and 0 bases from J, with 11 bases between. The CDR3 sequence is 14 residues long. Looked up from germline, CDR1 is SGHDT and CDR2 is YYEEEE.

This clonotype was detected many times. For the CDR3, the DNA is TGCGCCAGCAGCCAAGCAGAAAATATGGCCCAGTACTTC. Translation: CASSQAENMAQYF. This chain joins TRBV4-1 and TRBJ2-5; no clear D. Germline lookup yields CDR1 MGHRA and CDR2 YSYEKL. The CDR3 runs 13 residues. The germline V and J ends were trimmed by 1 base and 9 bases, with 12 bases remaining between them.

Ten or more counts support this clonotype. The CDR3 region is CASSLGTSQETQYF. The CDR3 DNA sequence: TGTGCCAGCAGCTTAGGGACTAGTCAAGAGACCCAGTACTTC. V is TRBV7-9 and J is TRBJ2-5, with 7 bases matching TRBD2. Per germline, CDR1 SEHNR and CDR2 FQNEAQ (reference sequence). The CDR3 length is 14 residues. V lost 1 base, J lost 2 bases, and 1 base stayed unmatched.

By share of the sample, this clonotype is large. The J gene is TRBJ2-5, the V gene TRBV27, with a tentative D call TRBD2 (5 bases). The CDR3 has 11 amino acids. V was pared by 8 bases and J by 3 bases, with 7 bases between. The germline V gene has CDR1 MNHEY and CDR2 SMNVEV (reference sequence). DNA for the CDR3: TGTGCCAGCGGGCGGGAAGAGACCCAGTACTTC. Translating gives CASGREETQYF.

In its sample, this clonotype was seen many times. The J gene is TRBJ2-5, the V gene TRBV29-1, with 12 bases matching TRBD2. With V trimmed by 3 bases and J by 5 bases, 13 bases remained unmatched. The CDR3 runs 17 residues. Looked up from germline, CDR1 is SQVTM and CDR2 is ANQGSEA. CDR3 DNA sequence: TGCAGCGTTGAGGGATCTAGCGGGAGGGCAATTAGGGAGACCCAGTACTTC. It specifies CSVEGSSGRAIRETQYF.

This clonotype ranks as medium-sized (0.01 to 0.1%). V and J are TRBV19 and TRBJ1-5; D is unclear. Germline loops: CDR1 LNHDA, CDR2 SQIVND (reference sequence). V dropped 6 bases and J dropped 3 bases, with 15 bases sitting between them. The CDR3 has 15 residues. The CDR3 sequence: CASRSSGRLNQPQHF. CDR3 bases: TGTGCCAGTAGAAGTTCTGGCAGACTCAATCAGCCCCAGCATTTT.

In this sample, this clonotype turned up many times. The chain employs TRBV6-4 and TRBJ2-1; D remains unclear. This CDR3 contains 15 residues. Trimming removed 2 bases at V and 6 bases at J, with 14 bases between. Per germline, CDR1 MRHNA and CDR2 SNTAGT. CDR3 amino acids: CASSDGPTVSNEQFF. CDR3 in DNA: TGTGCCAGCAGTGACGGGCCAACGGTGAGCAATGAGCAGTTCTTC.

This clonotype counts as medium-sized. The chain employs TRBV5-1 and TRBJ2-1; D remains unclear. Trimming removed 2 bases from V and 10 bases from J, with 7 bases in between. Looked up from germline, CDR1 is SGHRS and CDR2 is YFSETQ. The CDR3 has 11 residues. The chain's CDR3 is CASSFEREQFF. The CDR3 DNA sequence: TGCGCCAGCAGCTTCGAGCGAGAGCAGTTCTTC.

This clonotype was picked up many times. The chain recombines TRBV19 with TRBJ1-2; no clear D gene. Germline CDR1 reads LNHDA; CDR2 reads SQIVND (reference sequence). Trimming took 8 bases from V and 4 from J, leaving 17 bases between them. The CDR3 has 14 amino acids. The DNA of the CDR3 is TGTGCCAGTCGGCACTTTCGGGATGGCTATGGCTACACCTTC. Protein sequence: CASRHFRDGYGYTF.

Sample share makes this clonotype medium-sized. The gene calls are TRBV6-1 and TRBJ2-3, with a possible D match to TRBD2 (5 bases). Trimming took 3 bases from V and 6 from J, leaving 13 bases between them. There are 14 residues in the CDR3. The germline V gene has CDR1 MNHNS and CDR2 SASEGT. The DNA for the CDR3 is TGTGCCAGCAGTGACCACCTACAGCGGGATACGCAGTATTTT. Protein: CASSDHLQRDTQYF.